These 10 T cell receptor beta chains were all obtained from the same sample, sequenced in a study of PD-1 blockade in classical Hodgkin lymphoma. Every one of the patients relapsed after autologous stem cell transplantation (brentuximab vedotin exposure was variable). This table comes from immunoSEQ multiplex PCR, and its TCRdb copy is limited to in-frame clones, with some not included. The profile covers just over 60,000 clones, with approximately 90% appearing a single time and around an eighth taken by the ten largest. This specimen consisted of peripheral blood mononuclear cells (PBMCs), obtained at baseline. The receptors were gathered from a human donor with classical Hodgkin lymphoma.

This chain connects TRBV7-2 to TRBJ2-5; D gene unclear. From germline, CDR1 is SGHTA and CDR2 FQGNSA. There are 14 residues in the CDR3. V lost 1 base, J lost 0 bases, and 6 bases lay in between. CDR3 protein: CASSLVSDQETQYF. The CDR3 coding sequence is TGTGCCAGCAGCTTAGTTTCAGACCAAGAGACCCAGTACTTC.

This clone showed up just a few times. V and J are TRBV27 and TRBJ1-2; 7 bases fit TRBD1. The V gene end was trimmed by 5 bases and the J gene end by 7 bases; junction bases not matched to a gene: 13. Germline CDR1 reads MNHEY; CDR2 reads SMNVEV (reference sequence). This CDR3 has 15 residues. This chain's CDR3 is CASSPLDRAGGGYTF. In DNA form, the CDR3 reads TGTGCCAGCAGTCCGCTAGACAGGGCTGGGGGTGGCTACACCTTC.

This chain joins TRBV7-9 and TRBJ2-5, with 9 nucleotides matching TRBD2. Germline lookup yields CDR1 SEHNR and CDR2 FQNEAQ (reference sequence). The V and J ends lost 5 bases and 1 base, in that order; junction bases with no gene match: 2. The CDR3 sequence is 14 residues long. CDR3 coding DNA: TGTGCCAGCAGCCAGCGGGGGGTCCAAGAGACCCAGTACTTC. It codes for CASSQRGVQETQYF.

This clone appeared once. The chain employs TRBV9 and TRBJ1-2; no clear D gene. With 3 bases removed from V and 4 bases from J, the gap between germline ends came to 4 bases. This CDR3 contains 11 residues. The germline V gene has CDR1 SGDLS and CDR2 YYNGEE. The CDR3 region has the DNA TGTGCCAGCAGCGCCGCCTATGGCTACACCTTC. Translation: CASSAAYGYTF.

V and J are TRBV30 and TRBJ1-6; unclear D gene. Germline V gene lookup returns CDR1 GTSNPN and CDR2 SVGIG (reference sequence). Deletions cut 0 bases from V and 5 bases from J, with 8 bases between. This CDR3 is built from 14 residues. The DNA for the CDR3 is TGTGCCTGGAGTGTAGGGCAGCATAATTCACCCCTCCACTTT. Translation: CAWSVGQHNSPLHF. Combining the CDR3 with reference TRBV30 and TRBJ1-6 gives the whole variable domain SQTIHQWPATLVQPVGSPLSLECTVEGTSNPNLYWYRQAAGRGLQLLFYSVGIGQISSEVPQNLSASRPQDRQFILSSKKLLLSDSGFYLCAWSVGQHNSPLHFGNGTRLTVT.

This clone is medium-sized in the sample. This chain links TRBV2 with TRBJ1-6; no firm D call. Trimming pared 8 bases from V and 2 bases from J, leaving 7 bases between. This CDR3 has 13 residues. Germline V gives CDR1 SNHLY, CDR2 FYNNEI. CDR3 residues: CASGVTYNSPLHF. The CDR3 DNA follows: TGTGCCAGCGGGGTCACCTATAATTCACCCCTCCACTTT.

This clone was detected once. CDR3 protein: CASSIGPRDTGELFF. The CDR3 coding sequence is TGTGCCAGTAGTATAGGCCCTCGAGACACCGGGGAGCTGTTTTTT. This chain uses TRBV19 with TRBJ2-2; D is uncertain. Germline loops: CDR1 LNHDA, CDR2 SQIVND (reference sequence). The length of the CDR3 is 15 residues. Trimming pared 1 base from V and 3 bases from J, leaving 9 bases between.

The chain recombines TRBV19 with TRBJ2-7, with D hard to call. CDR3 length equals 13 residues. Germline CDR1 and CDR2: LNHDA and SQIVND (reference sequence). V lost 2 bases, J lost 2 bases, and 7 bases lay in between. DNA for the CDR3: TGTGCCAGTAGTATACGGTTTACCTACGAGCAGTACTTC. It specifies CASSIRFTYEQYF.

The J gene is TRBJ1-2, the V gene TRBV7-9; 10 nucleotides match TRBD1. The CDR3 is made up of 16 amino acids. The V gene's germline CDR1 is SEHNR and CDR2 FQNEAQ (reference sequence). Trimming removed 3 bases from V and 8 bases from J; junction bases left unmatched: 12. The CDR3 nucleotides are TGTGCCAGCAGCTTGTCTGGGGACAGGGGACTCTGGGGCTACACCTTC. Protein: CASSLSGDRGLWGYTF.

This clone has just a few counts. The chain recombines TRBV11-1 with TRBJ1-5; possible D gene TRBD1, 5 bases. Germline CDR1 SGHAT, CDR2 FQDESV (reference sequence). With 5 bases removed from V and 6 bases from J, the gap between germline ends came to 14 bases. CDR3 length: 14 residues. The CDR3: CASSLGGVGQPQHF. CDR3 bases: TGTGCCAGCAGCCTGGGAGGGGTGGGTCAGCCCCAGCATTTT.